The 25 T cell receptor beta chains below all came from one sample that was sequenced in a study of CD8+CD57+ T cells in acquired aplastic anemia. The authors sequenced patients whose flow cytometry had shown CD8+CD57+ cell expansion. Genomic DNA templated the TCR beta VDJ and CDR3 profiling. TCRdb passed the reads through MiXCR, listing each CDR3 protein once. The table shows roughly 160,000 distinct CDR3 sequences, with roughly 48% occurring only once. The sample taken for sequencing was sorted CD4+, CD8+, or CD8+CD57+ T cells (not recorded which) from PBMCs. The receptors here all came from a human donor with aplastic anemia.

In nucleotides, the CDR3 is TGTGCCAGCAGTGAGTTCGGGGGGGGTTCGGAAAAACTGTTTTTT. It yields the protein CASSEFGGGSEKLFF. V is TRBV6-1 and J is TRBJ1-4; possible D gene TRBD1, 5 bases. Looked up from germline, CDR1 is MNHNS and CDR2 is SASEGT. This CDR3 is 15 amino acids long. The V end lost 3 bases, the J end lost 8 bases, and 16 bases lay between the germline ends.

The rearrangement joins TRBV7-2 to TRBJ2-7; D is perhaps TRBD2 (6 bases). Looked up from germline, CDR1 is SGHTA and CDR2 is FQGNSA. Between the trimmed V and J ends, which lost 8 bases and 1 base, there was a span of 12 bases. CDR3 length equals 13 residues. CDR3 region: CASDDGLSYEQYF. In DNA form, the CDR3 reads TGTGCCAGCGACGACGGACTATCCTACGAGCAGTACTTC.

The chain joins TRBV25-1 to TRBJ1-3, with TRBD1 matching over 9 bases. The CDR3 runs to 14 residues. After removal of 7 bases from V and 8 bases from J, the junction contained 9 bases not matched to a gene. Germline-derived CDR1 and CDR2 are MGHDK and SYGVNS. The CDR3 protein is CASTPQGARDTIYF. In DNA form, the CDR3 reads TGTGCCAGCACCCCACAGGGGGCGCGGGACACCATATATTTT.

This clonotype was seen at least ten times. The chain joins TRBV6-1 to TRBJ1-2; no clear D gene. The V and J ends lost 4 bases and 7 bases respectively, with 13 bases between them. Germline-derived CDR1 and CDR2 are MNHNS and SASEGT. The CDR3 length is 13 residues. The CDR3 region has the DNA TGTGCCAGCAGTGGGGTTGGGCCAAGTGGCTACACCTTC. This sequence encodes CASSGVGPSGYTF.

This clonotype occurred many times. V is TRBV5-1 and J is TRBJ1-1; possible D gene TRBD1, 5 bases. V was pared by 4 bases and J by 5 bases, with 15 bases between. Germline V gives CDR1 SGHRS, CDR2 YFSETQ. The CDR3 is 14 residues long. DNA for the CDR3: TGCGCCAGCAGCATAAGTGGAGGGGAGACTGAAGCTTTCTTT. Protein: CASSISGGETEAFF. Drawing the rest from reference TRBV5-1 and TRBJ1-1, the complete variable domain is KAGVTQTPRYLIKTRGQQVTLSCSPISGHRSVSWYQQTPGQGLQFLFEYFSETQRNKGNFPGRFSGRQFSNSRSEMNVSTLELGDSALYLCASSISGGETEAFFGQGTRLTVV.

The chain is built from TRBV6-5 and TRBJ2-7, with D perhaps TRBD2 (6 bases). The CDR3 length is 14 residues. From germline, CDR1 is MNHEY and CDR2 SVGAGI. Trimming removed 2 bases at V and 2 bases at J, with 10 bases between. The DNA of the CDR3 is TGTGCCAGCAGTTACGGCAGGGAGGCCTACGAGCAGTACTTC. Its protein is CASSYGREAYEQYF.

CDR3 loop: CASSDAYTGNTQYF. The CDR3 DNA reads TGCGCCAGCAGTGACGCATACACCGGGAATACGCAGTATTTT. This sequence joins TRBV10-2 and TRBJ2-3; possibly TRBD2 for D (5 bases). V lost 3 bases and J lost 7, with 14 bases in between. The CDR3 has 14 residues. The germline CDR1 and CDR2 sequences are WSHSY and SAAADI.

The chain joins TRBV28 to TRBJ1-1, with D possibly TRBD1 on 6 matching bases. Germline loops: CDR1 MDHEN, CDR2 SYDVKM. This CDR3 region has 13 residues. V shed 4 bases and J shed 4 bases, with 10 bases lying between them. The CDR3 DNA reads as TGTGCCAGCAGTTCCGCAGGGGCCACTGAAGCTTTCTTT. This codes for CASSSAGATEAFF. Variable domain in full (rest from reference TRBV28 and TRBJ1-1): DVKVTQSSRYLVKRTGEKVFLECVQDMDHENMFWYRQDPGLGLRLIYFSYDVKMKEKGDIPEGYSVSREKKERFSLILESASTNQTSMYLCASSSAGATEAFFGQGTRLTVV.

The rearrangement uses TRBV20-1 and TRBJ2-7, with D possibly TRBD2 on 6 matching bases. The germline gives CDR1 DFQATT, CDR2 SNEGSKA (reference sequence). This CDR3 spans 13 amino acids. V dropped 3 bases and J dropped 2 bases, with 11 bases sitting between them. The CDR3 coding sequence is TGCAGTGCTAGCCCAGGGAGGACCTACGAGCAGTACTTC. As protein: CSASPGRTYEQYF.

This clonotype has a count of ten or more. This chain uses TRBV20-1 with TRBJ2-7; D gene unclear. Trimming removed 2 bases from V and 0 bases from J, with 14 bases in between. Germline CDR1 and CDR2: DFQATT and SNEGSKA (reference sequence). The CDR3 spans 15 residues. The CDR3 protein is CSARPDTQSSYEQYF. CDR3 DNA: TGCAGTGCTAGACCAGACACCCAGAGCTCCTACGAGCAGTACTTC.

This clonotype was detected many times. The CDR3 is CASSGGLRLADTQYF. The CDR3 region has the DNA TGTGCCAGCAGCGGGGGCCTACGCCTGGCAGATACGCAGTATTTT. This chain uses TRBV5-5 with TRBJ2-3, with D maybe TRBD1 (6 bases). Trimming took off 4 bases at V and 4 bases at J, with 16 bases between the two ends. Germline V gene sequence: CDR1 SGHKS, CDR2 YYEKEE (reference sequence). The CDR3 is made up of 15 amino acids.

In its sample, this clonotype was seen a few times. The V and J genes are TRBV5-4 and TRBJ1-4; 7 bases line up with TRBD1. The germline V gene encodes CDR1 SGHNT and CDR2 YYREEE (reference sequence). The CDR3 covers 15 residues. V dropped 5 bases and J dropped 2; count of bases not matched to a gene: 6. CDR3: CASRSQGSTNEKLFF. CDR3 sequence (DNA): TGTGCCAGCAGGTCACAGGGGAGCACTAATGAAAAACTGTTTTTT.

This clonotype was found many times. CDR3: CASSFPPGHRSLNYGYTF. The CDR3 DNA reads TGTGCCAGCAGCTTTCCGCCGGGACACCGCTCCCTTAACTATGGCTACACCTTC. The chain employs TRBV5-4 and TRBJ1-2; weak D call: TRBD1 (6 bases). CDR3 length: 18 amino acids. Between the trimmed V and J ends, which lost 2 bases and 1 base, there was a span of 21 bases. Looked up from germline, CDR1 is SGHNT and CDR2 is YYREEE (reference sequence). Full variable domain (remainder filled in from reference TRBV5-4 and TRBJ1-2): ETGVTQSPTHLIKTRGQQVTLRCSSQSGHNTVSWYQQALGQGPQFIFQYYREEENGRGNFPPRFSGLQFPNYSSELNVNALELDDSALYLCASSFPPGHRSLNYGYTFGSGTRLTVV.

The chain links TRBV7-2 to TRBJ1-6; D is perhaps TRBD1 (5 bases). With 4 bases removed from V and 4 bases from J, the gap between germline ends came to 11 bases. In germline, CDR1 is SGHTA, CDR2 FQGNSA. The CDR3 has 15 amino acids. The CDR3 coding sequence is TGTGCCAGCAGCTCGTCGGGGCTTTATAATTCACCCCTCCACTTT. Its translation is CASSSSGLYNSPLHF.

The CDR3 protein is CASSSEVDRPYGYTF. CDR3 bases: TGCGCCAGCAGCTCGGAAGTCGACAGGCCGTATGGCTACACCTTC. The V and J genes are TRBV5-1 and TRBJ1-2; D is perhaps TRBD1 (6 bases). The germline V gene encodes CDR1 SGHRS and CDR2 YFSETQ. CDR3 length: 15 residues. V lost 3 bases, J lost 5 bases, and 17 bases lay in between.

This clonotype was observed at least ten times. The V gene is TRBV7-2, the J gene TRBJ2-3; 12 nucleotides match TRBD2. Germline CDR1 reads SGHTA; CDR2 reads FQGNSA. The CDR3 covers 17 residues. V lost 5 bases to trimming and J lost 0 bases; unmatched junction nucleotides: 6. The CDR3 DNA follows: TGTGCCAGCAGCCGTCTAGCGGGAGGGGGAAGCACAGATACGCAGTATTTT. This translates into CASSRLAGGGSTDTQYF.

This clonotype has just one count. The chain uses TRBV2 and TRBJ2-7, with D perhaps given as TRBD1 or TRBD2 (5 bases each). CDR1 and CDR2 (germline): SNHLY, FYNNEI. The V gene lost 6 bases and the J gene lost 6 bases, with 18 bases spanning the gap. The CDR3 is 14 amino acids. The DNA of the CDR3 is TGTGCCAGCAGCGGATTCAGGGTACTAGGCGAGCAGTACTTC. Amino acids: CASSGFRVLGEQYF.

The chain recombines TRBV10-3 with TRBJ2-7; D call uncertain. Germline assignment: CDR1 ENHRY and CDR2 SYGVKD. The CDR3 length is 13 residues. V gave up 3 bases and J gave up 1 base, with 7 bases separating them. CDR3 amino acids: CAISDSVSYEQYF. For the CDR3, the DNA is TGTGCCATCAGTGATTCAGTTTCCTACGAGCAGTACTTC.

Turning to this clonotype: Mismatch with germline at one junction end may stem from a read error. The chain carries TRBV19 and TRBJ1-5; D possibly corresponds to TRBD1 (5 bases). In germline, CDR1 is LNHDA, CDR2 SQIVND (reference sequence). The CDR3 consists of 14 residues. As DNA, the CDR3 is TGTGCCAGTAGGATAGGGGAGAGCAATCAGCCCCAGCATTTT. Its translation is CASRIGESNQPQHF.

This clonotype was counted between two and nine times. The chain is built from TRBV30 and TRBJ1-2; 7 bases line up with TRBD1. The CDR3 extends over 13 amino acids. Per germline, CDR1 GTSNPN and CDR2 SVGIG (reference sequence). With 3 bases clipped from V and 8 bases from J, the junction kept 9 bases outside the gene matches. The CDR3 spells CAWSEGARGGYTF. For the CDR3, the DNA is TGTGCCTGGAGCGAGGGGGCGCGTGGGGGCTACACCTTC.

The chain combines TRBV29-1 with TRBJ2-7; 9 bases fit TRBD1. V lost 3 bases and J lost 3; bases outside the gene matches: 9. The CDR3 consists of 15 residues. Germline-derived CDR1 and CDR2 are SQVTM and ANQGSEA. In DNA, the CDR3 is TGCAGCGTTGAGCCCGGGGGACAGGGAAACTACGAGCAGTACTTC. It encodes CSVEPGGQGNYEQYF.

This sequence joins TRBV2 and TRBJ2-1, with D tentatively TRBD2 (5 bases). Trimming removed 8 bases at V and 1 base at J, with 12 bases between. This CDR3 region has 14 residues. Germline CDR1 is SNHLY and CDR2 is FYNNEI. Here the CDR3 DNA reads TGTGCCAGCCCCCAGACGGGGTCCTACAATGAGCAGTTCTTC. It translates to CASPQTGSYNEQFF.

This clonotype occurred many times. This chain joins TRBV7-9 and TRBJ2-3; D remains unclear. This CDR3 has 11 amino acids. V lost 4 bases and J 6 bases, leaving 5 bases between the germline ends. The germline gives CDR1 SEHNR, CDR2 FQNEAQ (reference sequence). The chain's CDR3 is CASSSQDTQYF. The CDR3 region has the DNA TGTGCCAGCAGCTCTCAGGATACGCAGTATTTT.

The chain uses TRBV7-6 and TRBJ2-2, with TRBD1 matching 9 bases. From germline, CDR1 is SGHVS and CDR2 FNYEAQ. The ends lost 1 base at V and 3 bases at J; junction bases unmatched: 3. The CDR3 consists of 16 residues. The CDR3 DNA follows: TGTGCCAGCAGCTTAGGGGGACAGGGCTACACCGGGGAGCTGTTTTTT. Its protein product is CASSLGGQGYTGELFF.

The gene calls are TRBV25-1 and TRBJ1-2, with 7 bases identical to TRBD1. CDR3 length: 13 amino acids. From germline, CDR1 is MGHDK and CDR2 SYGVNS. V was pared by 6 bases and J by 5 bases, with 6 bases of the junction left unmatched. The CDR3, as DNA: TGTGCCAGCAGAATCGAGACAGGGTATGGCTACACCTTC. Protein product: CASRIETGYGYTF.